The clone carrying this T cell receptor beta chain was seen a single time. The CDR3 is 14 amino acids. Germline lookup yields CDR1 SGHRS and CDR2 YFSETQ. Trimming at V came to 0 bases and at J to 5 bases, leaving 3 bases not matched to a gene. Per the study methods: Scientists estimated how many nucleated cells there were by amplifying reference gene primers. Profiling relied on immunoSEQ multiplex PCR, and the TCRdb table lists in-frame clones only, not all of them. D and trimming come from the DNA, and the V and J calls and clone size come from that table. This sample yields around 400,000 clones, of which more than 80% are seen a single time; 0.95% to 1.5% belongs to the top ten. The data were taken from a study of blood T cell repertoires in COVID-19. Study in general: Samples came from the United States, Italy and Spain, spanning acute and convalescent COVID-19. T cells, B-cell-depleted T cells, or PBMCs provided the cDNA or gDNA that served as material.

This clonotype was sampled from a man between 35 and 55 years old with acute or convalescent COVID-19. Specimen: peripheral blood. The chain links TRBV5-1 to TRBJ2-5, with 8 positions matching TRBD1. CDR3 nucleotide sequence: TGCGCCAGCAGCTTGGTCAGGGGGCGGGAGACCCAGTACTTC. It is translated as CASSLVRGRETQYF.